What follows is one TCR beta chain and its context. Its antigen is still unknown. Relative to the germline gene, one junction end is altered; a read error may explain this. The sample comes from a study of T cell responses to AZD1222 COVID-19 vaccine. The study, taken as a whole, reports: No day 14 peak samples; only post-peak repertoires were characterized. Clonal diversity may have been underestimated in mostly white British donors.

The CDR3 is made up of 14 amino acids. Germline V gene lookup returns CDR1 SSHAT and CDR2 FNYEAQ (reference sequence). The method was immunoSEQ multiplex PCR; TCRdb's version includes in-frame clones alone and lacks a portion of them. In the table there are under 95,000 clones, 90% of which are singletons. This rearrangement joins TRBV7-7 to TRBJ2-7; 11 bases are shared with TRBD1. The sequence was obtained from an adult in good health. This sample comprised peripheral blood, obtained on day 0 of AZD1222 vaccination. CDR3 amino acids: CASSPGTGGYEQYF. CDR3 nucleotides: TGTGCTAGCAGCCCCGGGACAGGGGGCTACGAGCAGTACTTC.